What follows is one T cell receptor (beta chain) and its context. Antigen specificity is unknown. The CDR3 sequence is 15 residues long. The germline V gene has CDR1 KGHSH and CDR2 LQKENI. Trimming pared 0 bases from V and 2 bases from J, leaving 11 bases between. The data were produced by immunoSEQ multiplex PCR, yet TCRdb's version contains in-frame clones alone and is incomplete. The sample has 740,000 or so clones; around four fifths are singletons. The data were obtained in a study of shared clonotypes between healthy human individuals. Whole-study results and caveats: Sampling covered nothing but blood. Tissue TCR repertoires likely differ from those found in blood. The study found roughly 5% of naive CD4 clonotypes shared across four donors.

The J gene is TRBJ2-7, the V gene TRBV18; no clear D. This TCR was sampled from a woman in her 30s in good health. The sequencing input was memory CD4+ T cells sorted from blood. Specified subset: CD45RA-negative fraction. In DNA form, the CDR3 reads TGTGCCAGCTCACCACCGAGGACGGGTCCCTACGAGCAGTACTTC. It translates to CASSPPRTGPYEQYF.